These T cell receptor beta chains were read from a single sample in a study of T cells in localized non-small cell lung cancer. Here immunoSEQ multiplex PCR was the method, and the copy in TCRdb shows in-frame clones only, minus some. Of about 1,800 clones in the sample, 25% to 30% were seen once. Source: lung tumor tissue, taken before any cancer treatment. The origin of the receptors is a woman aged 40 to 75 with stage I lung adenocarcinoma. The CDR3 runs from the conserved cysteine through the conserved F or W. The order of the fields is V gene, D gene, J gene, CDR3 protein. A D gene is named only where the DNA matches it firmly.

TRBV11-3	-	TRBJ2-3	CASSLGASTDTQYF
TRBV11-3	-	TRBJ1-1	CASSPTELNTEAFF
TRBV28	-	TRBJ1-1	CASSLRTAINTEAFF
TRBV19	-	TRBJ1-3	CASSMGPPGNTIYF
TRBV11-3	TRBD1	TRBJ2-1	CASSLWGQGGNEQFF
TRBV6-8	-	TRBJ2-5	CASSSPHAGFQTQYF
TRBV11-3	-	TRBJ1-4	CASSQAASSATNEKLFF
TRBV29-1	-	TRBJ2-2	CSSSRGTGELFF
TRBV28	-	TRBJ1-2	CASSLLIEGQEGYTF
TRBV9	-	TRBJ2-7	CASSFGGSEQYF
TRBV30	TRBD2	TRBJ2-7	CACKTSGSSYEQYF
TRBV10-2	-	TRBJ1-1	CASSDPGQIEAFF
TRBV11-3	TRBD2	TRBJ2-7	CASSQGGGSYEQYF
TRBV6-8	-	TRBJ2-2	CASSPPVQGRFDELFF
TRBV6-8	-	TRBJ2-6	CASSSPVPTSGANVLTF
TRBV19	TRBD2	TRBJ2-3	CASSGTTADTQYF
TRBV6-8	-	TRBJ2-1	CASSFLGRREQFF
TRBV19	TRBD2	TRBJ2-1	CASSELAGGPKEQFF
TRBV7-2	-	TRBJ2-3	CASSSRDLDTQYF
TRBV6-8	TRBD1	TRBJ1-5	CASSDRAPNQPQHF
TRBV11-3	-	TRBJ1-3	CASSGRQVSGNTIYF
TRBV6-8	-	TRBJ2-7	CASSDIHYEQYF
TRBV6-8	-	TRBJ1-3	CASSPGTAGDTIYF